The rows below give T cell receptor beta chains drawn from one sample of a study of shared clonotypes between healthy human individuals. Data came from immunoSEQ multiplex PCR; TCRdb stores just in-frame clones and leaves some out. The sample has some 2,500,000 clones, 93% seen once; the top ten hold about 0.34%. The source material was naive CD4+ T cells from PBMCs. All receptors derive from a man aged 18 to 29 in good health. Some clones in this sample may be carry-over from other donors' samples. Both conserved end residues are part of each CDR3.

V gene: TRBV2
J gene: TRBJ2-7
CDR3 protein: CASSVEGGPHEQYF

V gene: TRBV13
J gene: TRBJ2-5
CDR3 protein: CASSYRTGAQETQYF

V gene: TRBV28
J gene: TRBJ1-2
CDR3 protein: CASSFWENGYTF

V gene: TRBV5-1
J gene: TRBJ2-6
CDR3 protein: CASSFQGLAVSSGANVLTF

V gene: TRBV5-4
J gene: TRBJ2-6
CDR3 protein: CASSPRTSGANVLTF

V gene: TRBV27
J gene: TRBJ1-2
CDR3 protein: CASSFVAGGYGYTF

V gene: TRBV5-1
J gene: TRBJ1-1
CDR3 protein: CASTSGPGNTEAFF

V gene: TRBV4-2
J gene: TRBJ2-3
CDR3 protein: CASSQPILAGGADTQYF

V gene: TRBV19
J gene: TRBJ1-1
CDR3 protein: CASSLRNRGWTEAFF

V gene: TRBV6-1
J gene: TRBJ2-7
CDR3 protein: CASSVPGRASYEQYF

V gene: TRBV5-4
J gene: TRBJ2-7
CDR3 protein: CASSLGPKEGSRGLYEQYF

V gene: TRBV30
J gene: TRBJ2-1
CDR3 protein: CAWRPLAGGRNYNEQFF

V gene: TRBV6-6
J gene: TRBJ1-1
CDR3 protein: CASSYPQGVGTEAFF

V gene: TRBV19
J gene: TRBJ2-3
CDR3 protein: CASSIRYQFGSADTQYF

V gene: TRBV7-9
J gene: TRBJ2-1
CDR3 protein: CASSTGTSGAWGSYNEQFF

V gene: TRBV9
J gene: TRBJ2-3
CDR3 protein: CASSGTSTDTQYF

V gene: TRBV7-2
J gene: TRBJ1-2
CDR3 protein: CASSLVLGRDYGYTF

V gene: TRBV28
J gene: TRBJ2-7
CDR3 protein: CASSFRQGAYEQYF

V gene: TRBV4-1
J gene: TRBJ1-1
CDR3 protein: CASSHSGQGMNTEAFF

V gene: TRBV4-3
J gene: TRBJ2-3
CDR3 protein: CASSQDFQSLTDTQYF

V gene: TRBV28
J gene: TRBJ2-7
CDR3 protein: CASSLPALAYEQYF

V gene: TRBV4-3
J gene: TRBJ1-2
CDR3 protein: CASSPDSTYGYTF

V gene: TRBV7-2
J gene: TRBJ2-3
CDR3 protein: CASSLGLAWGTDTQYF

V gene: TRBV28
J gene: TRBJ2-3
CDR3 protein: CASSLAGGPPWDTQYF

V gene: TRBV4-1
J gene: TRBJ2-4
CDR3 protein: CASSLIGSLKNIQYF

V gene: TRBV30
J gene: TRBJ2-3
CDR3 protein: CAWSEGRLPTDTQYF

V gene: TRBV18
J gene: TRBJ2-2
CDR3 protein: CASSPPQGRNTGELFF

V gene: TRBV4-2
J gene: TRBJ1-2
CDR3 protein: CASSIEQVLLVGYTF

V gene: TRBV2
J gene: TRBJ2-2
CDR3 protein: CASPDDTSGSDTGELFF

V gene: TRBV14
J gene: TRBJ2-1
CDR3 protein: CASSQDRALRHNEQFF

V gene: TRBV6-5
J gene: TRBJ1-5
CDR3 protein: CASSFGRDNQPQHF

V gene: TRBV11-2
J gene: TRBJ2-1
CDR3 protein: CASSLGLAGASYNEQFF

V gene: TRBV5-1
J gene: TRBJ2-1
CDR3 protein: CASSWGTSGNEQFF

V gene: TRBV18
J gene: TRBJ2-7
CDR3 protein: CASSPPSHEQYF

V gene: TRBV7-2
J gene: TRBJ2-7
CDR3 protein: CASSLLYPAEQYF

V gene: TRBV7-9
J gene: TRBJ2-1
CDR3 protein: CASSSWGVPGHPQFF

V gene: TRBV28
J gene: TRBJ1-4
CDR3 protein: CASTLVGEKLFF

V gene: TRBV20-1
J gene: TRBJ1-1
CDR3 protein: CSATFGTGAFF

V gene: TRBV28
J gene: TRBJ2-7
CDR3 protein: CASSLEYTLYEQYF

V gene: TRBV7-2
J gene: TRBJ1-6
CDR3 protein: CASSFYNSPLHF

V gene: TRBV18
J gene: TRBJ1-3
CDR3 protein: CASSPDSSGNTIYF

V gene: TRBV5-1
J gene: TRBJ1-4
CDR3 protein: CASSSGDMSNEKLFF

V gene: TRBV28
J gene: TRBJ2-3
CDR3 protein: CASSSLPATQYF

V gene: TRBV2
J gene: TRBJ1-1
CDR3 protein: CASIQGVEGTEAFF

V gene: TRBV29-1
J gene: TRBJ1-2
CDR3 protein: CSVEDWGQGWGYTF

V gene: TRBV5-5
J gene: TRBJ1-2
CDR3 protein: CASSPDRGNYGYTF

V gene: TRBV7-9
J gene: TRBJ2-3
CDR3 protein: CASRPSETLRADTQYF

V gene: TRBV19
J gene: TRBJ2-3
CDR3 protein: CASSFVRDPRADTQYF

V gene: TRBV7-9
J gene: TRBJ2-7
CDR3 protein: CASTRGDEQYF

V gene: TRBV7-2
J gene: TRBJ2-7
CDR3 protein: CASSPRPNSGREQYF

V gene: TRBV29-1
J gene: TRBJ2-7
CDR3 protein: CSVQGGGRGPYEQYF

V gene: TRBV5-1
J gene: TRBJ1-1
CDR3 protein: CASSLTNTEAFF

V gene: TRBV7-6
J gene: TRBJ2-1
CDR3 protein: CASSPAGTSGKQFF

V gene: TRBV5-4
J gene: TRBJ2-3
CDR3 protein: CASSRSGRSTDTQYF

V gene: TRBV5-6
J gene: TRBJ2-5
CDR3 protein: CASSLLQPLGGTQYF

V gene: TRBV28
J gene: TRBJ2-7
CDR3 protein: CASSPGGLAAYEQYF

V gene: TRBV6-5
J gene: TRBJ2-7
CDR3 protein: CASSPPGQFYEQYF

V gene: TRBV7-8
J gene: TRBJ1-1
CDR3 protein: CASSGIRQDDTEAFF